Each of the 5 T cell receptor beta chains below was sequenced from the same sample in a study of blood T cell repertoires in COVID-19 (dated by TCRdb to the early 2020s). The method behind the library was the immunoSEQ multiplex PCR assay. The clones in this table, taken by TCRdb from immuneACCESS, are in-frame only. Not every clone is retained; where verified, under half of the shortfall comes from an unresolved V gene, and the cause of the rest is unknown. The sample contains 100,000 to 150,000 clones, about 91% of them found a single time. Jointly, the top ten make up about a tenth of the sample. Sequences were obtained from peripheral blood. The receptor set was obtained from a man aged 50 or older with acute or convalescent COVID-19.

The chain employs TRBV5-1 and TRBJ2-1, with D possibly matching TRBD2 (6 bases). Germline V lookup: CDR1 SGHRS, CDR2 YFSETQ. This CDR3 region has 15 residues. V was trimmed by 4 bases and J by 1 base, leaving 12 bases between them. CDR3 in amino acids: CASSAQGGSYNEQFF. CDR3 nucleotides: TGCGCCAGCAGCGCCCAGGGAGGATCCTACAATGAGCAGTTCTTC.

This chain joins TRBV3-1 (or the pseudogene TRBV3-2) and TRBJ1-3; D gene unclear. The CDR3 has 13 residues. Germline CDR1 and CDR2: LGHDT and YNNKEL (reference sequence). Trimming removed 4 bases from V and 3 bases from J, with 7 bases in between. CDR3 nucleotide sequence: TGTGCCAGCAGCCTTTTTAGTGGAAACACCATATATTTT. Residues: CASSLFSGNTIYF.

The CDR3 reads CASNPGTSGQETQYF. In DNA, the CDR3 is TGTGCCAGCAACCCCGGGACTAGCGGCCAAGAGACCCAGTACTTC. The chain uses TRBV3-1 (or the pseudogene TRBV3-2) and TRBJ2-5, with 11 bases identical to TRBD2. This CDR3 is 15 amino acids long. V shed 7 bases, J shed 1 base, and the junction held 5 bases outside the gene matches. Germline lookup yields CDR1 LGHDT and CDR2 YNNKEL (reference sequence).

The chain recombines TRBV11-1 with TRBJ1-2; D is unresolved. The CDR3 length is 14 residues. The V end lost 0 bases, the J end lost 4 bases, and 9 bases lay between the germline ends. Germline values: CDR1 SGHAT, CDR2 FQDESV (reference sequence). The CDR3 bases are TGTGCCAGCAGCTTAGCCCCAGGCAGCTATGGCTACACCTTC. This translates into CASSLAPGSYGYTF. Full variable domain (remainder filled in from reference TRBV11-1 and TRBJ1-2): EAEVAQSPRYKITEKSQAVAFWCDPISGHATLYWYRQILGQGPELLVQFQDESVVDDSQLPKDRFSAERLKGVDSTLKIQPAELGDSAMYLCASSLAPGSYGYTFGSGTRLTVV.

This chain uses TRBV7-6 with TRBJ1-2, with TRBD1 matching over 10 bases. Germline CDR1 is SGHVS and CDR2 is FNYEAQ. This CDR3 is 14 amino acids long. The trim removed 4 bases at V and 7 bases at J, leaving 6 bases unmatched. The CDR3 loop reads CASSSGTGEAGYTF. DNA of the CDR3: TGTGCCAGCAGCTCCGGGACAGGGGAGGCTGGCTACACCTTC.